A selection of T cell receptor beta chains follows, all from one sample in a study of T cell repertoires in cytomegalovirus infection. Each CDR3 protein is one row after TCRdb ran MiXCR on the reads. The table lists 300,000 to 400,000 distinct CDR3 sequences, about 27% of them singletons. No antigens are known for them. This specimen consisted of cultured PBMCs, obtained from culture after CMV antigen stimulation. The receptors here all came from a human donor in good health (CMV status not recorded). Some clones in this sample may be carry-over from other donors' samples. CDR3s include the opening cysteine and the closing phenylalanine or tryptophan. The D gene is left open where the match is weak. Size tells how often a clone was seen (once, few, many) or the class of an expanded clone, and some rows leave it out.

d_call: -
v_call: TRBV7-3
j_call: TRBJ2-1
clone_size: -
cdr3_nt: TGTGCCAGCAGCCCCGGGACTCCCGGGTTCGGTGATGAGCAGTTCTTC
cdr3_aa: CASSPGTPGFGDEQFF

d_call: TRBD2
v_call: TRBV7-3
j_call: TRBJ2-3
clone_size: many
cdr3_nt: TGTGCCAGCAGCTTAGAAGTCCCTGGACTAGCGGCCACAGATACGCAGTATTTT
cdr3_aa: CASSLEVPGLAATDTQYF

d_call: -
v_call: TRBV7-2
j_call: TRBJ2-3
clone_size: few
cdr3_nt: TGTGCCAGCAGTCTTAGCGGACCTAGCACAGATACGCAGTATTTT
cdr3_aa: CASSLSGPSTDTQYF

d_call: -
v_call: TRBV5-1
j_call: TRBJ1-1
clone_size: once
cdr3_nt: TGCGCCAGCAGCTTGGTATGGGGGTTGAACACTGAAGCTTTCTTT
cdr3_aa: CASSLVWGLNTEAFF

d_call: -
v_call: TRBV5-5
j_call: TRBJ2-7
clone_size: few
cdr3_nt: TGTGCCAGCAGTCCCGATGGGAGACGCGAGCAGTACTTC
cdr3_aa: CASSPDGRREQYF

d_call: -
v_call: TRBV7-2
j_call: TRBJ1-4
clone_size: -
cdr3_nt: TGTGCCAGCAGCTTAGCGTACGGGACGAGGGAAAAACTGTTTTTT
cdr3_aa: CASSLAYGTREKLFF

d_call: -
v_call: TRBV7-9
j_call: TRBJ2-3
clone_size: -
cdr3_nt: TGTGCCAGCTCCACCGGAGGGACGCCGGATACGCAGTATTTT
cdr3_aa: CASSTGGTPDTQYF

d_call: -
v_call: TRBV2
j_call: TRBJ2-2
clone_size: -
cdr3_nt: TGTGCCAGCAGTGGGACACGGCTGGGCACCGGGGAGCTGTTTTTT
cdr3_aa: CASSGTRLGTGELFF

d_call: TRBD2
v_call: TRBV28
j_call: TRBJ2-1
clone_size: few
cdr3_nt: TGTGCCAGCAGTAGTAGGACTAGCGGATTATCCTACAATGAGCAGTTCTTC
cdr3_aa: CASSSRTSGLSYNEQFF

d_call: -
v_call: TRBV11-1
j_call: TRBJ2-7
clone_size: -
cdr3_nt: TGTGCCAGCAGCTTTAAGACAGCCTACGAGCAGTACTTC
cdr3_aa: CASSFKTAYEQYF

d_call: -
v_call: TRBV3-1
j_call: TRBJ2-2
clone_size: -
cdr3_nt: TGTGCCAGCAGCCTGGACCCCGGGGAGCTGTTTTTT
cdr3_aa: CASSLDPGELFF

d_call: TRBD2
v_call: TRBV27
j_call: TRBJ2-3
clone_size: -
cdr3_nt: TGTGCCAGCAGTGGGAAAGGGAGGGCCACAGATACGCAGTATTTT
cdr3_aa: CASSGKGRATDTQYF

d_call: -
v_call: TRBV10-3
j_call: TRBJ2-1
clone_size: -
cdr3_nt: TGTGCCATCCTGCGGGGATCGGGTGAGCAGTTCTTC
cdr3_aa: CAILRGSGEQFF

d_call: -
v_call: TRBV12-3/TRBV12-4
j_call: TRBJ2-1
clone_size: -
cdr3_nt: TGTGCCAGCAGTTTAATGGGGGATAGTGAGCAGTTCTTC
cdr3_aa: CASSLMGDSEQFF

d_call: -
v_call: TRBV7-6
j_call: TRBJ1-1
clone_size: few
cdr3_nt: TGTGCCAGCAGGGGGGACCCCGAGGCAGCTTTCTTT
cdr3_aa: CASRGDPEAAFF

d_call: -
v_call: TRBV7-3
j_call: TRBJ1-1
clone_size: few
cdr3_nt: TGTGCCAGCAGCTTATATGGGGAAACTGAAGCTTTCTTT
cdr3_aa: CASSLYGETEAFF

d_call: TRBD2
v_call: TRBV7-6
j_call: TRBJ2-5
clone_size: many
cdr3_nt: TGTGCCAGCAGCTTAGCGCTGGGACTACCTCAAGAGACCCAGTACTTC
cdr3_aa: CASSLALGLPQETQYF

d_call: TRBD1
v_call: TRBV27
j_call: TRBJ1-1
clone_size: few
cdr3_nt: TGTGCCAGCAGTCACACAGGGGTGGCCACTGAAGCTTTCTTT
cdr3_aa: CASSHTGVATEAFF

d_call: TRBD2
v_call: TRBV6-1
j_call: TRBJ2-7
clone_size: many
cdr3_nt: TGTGCCAGCAGTGAAGAGGTTGCGGGAGGGAACGAGCAGTACTTC
cdr3_aa: CASSEEVAGGNEQYF

d_call: -
v_call: TRBV9
j_call: TRBJ1-1
clone_size: once
cdr3_nt: TGTGCCAGCAGCGTAGGGCACCAGAACACTGAAGCTTTCTTT
cdr3_aa: CASSVGHQNTEAFF

d_call: TRBD2
v_call: TRBV12-3/TRBV12-4
j_call: TRBJ2-3
clone_size: few
cdr3_nt: TGTGCCAGCAGTTTAAACGGGGGGGCCGGAGATACGCAGTATTTT
cdr3_aa: CASSLNGGAGDTQYF

d_call: -
v_call: TRBV19
j_call: TRBJ1-5
clone_size: -
cdr3_nt: TGTGCCAGTAGTATAGATCTACGGGCGGCTCAGCCCCAGCATTTT
cdr3_aa: CASSIDLRAAQPQHF

d_call: -
v_call: TRBV7-3
j_call: TRBJ1-1
clone_size: few
cdr3_nt: TGTGCCAGCAGCCCCTCGGGGCCGAACACTGAAGCTTTCTTT
cdr3_aa: CASSPSGPNTEAFF

d_call: TRBD2
v_call: TRBV9
j_call: TRBJ2-3
clone_size: -
cdr3_nt: TGTGCCAGCAGCGGATATGGCGGGGGGCCGGATACGCAGTATTTT
cdr3_aa: CASSGYGGGPDTQYF

d_call: TRBD1
v_call: TRBV12-3/TRBV12-4
j_call: TRBJ1-5
clone_size: -
cdr3_nt: TGTGCCAGCAGTTTATCGAGGGGTCCCGGGACAGTGAGGGGTAGCAATCAGCCCCAGCATTTT
cdr3_aa: CASSLSRGPGTVRGSNQPQHF

d_call: TRBD2
v_call: TRBV27
j_call: TRBJ2-7
clone_size: -
cdr3_nt: TGTGCCAGCAGTTTATCTGGGCCGTGGATAAGGACTAGCGGGACCTACTCCTACGAGCAGTACTTC
cdr3_aa: CASSLSGPWIRTSGTYSYEQYF

d_call: -
v_call: TRBV11-3
j_call: TRBJ2-1
clone_size: few
cdr3_nt: TGTGCCAGCAGCGGAGGAGATGAGCAGTTCTTC
cdr3_aa: CASSGGDEQFF

d_call: -
v_call: TRBV11-3
j_call: TRBJ2-5
clone_size: -
cdr3_nt: TGTGCCAGCAGCGTGGGGCCCATCGAGACCCAGTACTTC
cdr3_aa: CASSVGPIETQYF

d_call: -
v_call: TRBV10-2
j_call: TRBJ1-2
clone_size: -
cdr3_nt: TGCGCCAGCATGGACAGATACTATGGCTACACCTTC
cdr3_aa: CASMDRYYGYTF

d_call: TRBD2
v_call: TRBV5-1
j_call: TRBJ2-1
clone_size: few
cdr3_nt: TGCGCCAGCAGCTTGGGGGTAGCGGGAGACTATGAGCAGTTCTTC
cdr3_aa: CASSLGVAGDYEQFF

d_call: TRBD2
v_call: TRBV6-5
j_call: TRBJ2-7
clone_size: -
cdr3_nt: TGTGCCAGCACCAAATTAGCGGGGGGATTATACGAGCAGTACTTC
cdr3_aa: CASTKLAGGLYEQYF

d_call: -
v_call: TRBV7-9
j_call: TRBJ2-7
clone_size: few
cdr3_nt: TGTGCTGGGGGGGCGAACTCCTACGAGCAGTACTTC
cdr3_aa: CAGGANSYEQYF

d_call: TRBD1
v_call: TRBV20-1
j_call: TRBJ1-3
clone_size: -
cdr3_nt: TGCAGTGCTAGAGGCCTGGGGACAGGCTTCGGGGCAAACACCATATATTTT
cdr3_aa: CSARGLGTGFGANTIYF

d_call: -
v_call: TRBV7-8
j_call: TRBJ1-6
clone_size: many
cdr3_nt: TGTGCCAGCAGTTCCAGACGGGTGGTCAATTCACCCCTCCACTTT
cdr3_aa: CASSSRRVVNSPLHF

d_call: -
v_call: TRBV7-8
j_call: TRBJ2-1
clone_size: -
cdr3_nt: TGTGCCAGCAGTGACTTTGAGGGATCAACGTTCTTC
cdr3_aa: CASSDFEGSTFF

d_call: -
v_call: TRBV12-3/TRBV12-4
j_call: TRBJ2-7
clone_size: -
cdr3_nt: TGTGCCAGCAGTCGAGGGGAAGGCTACGAGCAGTACTTC
cdr3_aa: CASSRGEGYEQYF

d_call: -
v_call: TRBV7-2
j_call: TRBJ2-5
clone_size: few
cdr3_nt: TGTGCCAGCAGCTTAGTGAACTCCCGTCGGCGTGAGACCCAGTACTTC
cdr3_aa: CASSLVNSRRRETQYF